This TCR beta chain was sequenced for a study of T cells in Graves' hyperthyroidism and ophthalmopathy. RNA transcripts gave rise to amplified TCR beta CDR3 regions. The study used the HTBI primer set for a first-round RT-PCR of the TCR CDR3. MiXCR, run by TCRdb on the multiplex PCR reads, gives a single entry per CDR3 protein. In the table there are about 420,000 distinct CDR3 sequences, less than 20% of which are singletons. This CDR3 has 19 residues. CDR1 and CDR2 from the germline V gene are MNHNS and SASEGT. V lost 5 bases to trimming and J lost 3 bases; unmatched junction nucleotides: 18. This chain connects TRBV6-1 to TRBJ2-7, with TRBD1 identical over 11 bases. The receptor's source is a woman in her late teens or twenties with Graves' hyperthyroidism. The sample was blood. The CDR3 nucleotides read TGTGCCAGCAGTCGCTCCGGGACAGGGGGTGCGAGGATAGACTACGAGCAGTACTTC. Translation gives CASSRSGTGGARIDYEQYF.